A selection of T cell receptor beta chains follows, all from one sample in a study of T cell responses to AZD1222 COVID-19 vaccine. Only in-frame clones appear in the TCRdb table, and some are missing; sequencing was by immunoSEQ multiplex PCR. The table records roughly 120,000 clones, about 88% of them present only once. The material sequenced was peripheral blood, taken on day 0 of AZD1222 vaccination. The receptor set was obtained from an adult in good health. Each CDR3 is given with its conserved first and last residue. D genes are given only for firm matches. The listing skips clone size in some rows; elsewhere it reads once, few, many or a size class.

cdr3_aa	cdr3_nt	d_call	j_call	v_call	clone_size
CASSFRGWETQYF	TGTGCCAGCAGCTTCCGGGGTTGGGAGACCCAGTACTTC	-	TRBJ2-5	TRBV7-8	-
CASSLRRLNTEAFF	TGTGCCAGCAGCTTGAGACGGCTGAACACTGAAGCTTTCTTT	-	TRBJ1-1	TRBV5-4	-
CASSLVGPDSGYTF	TGTGCCAGCAGCTTAGTAGGGCCAGACTCAGGCTACACCTTC	-	TRBJ1-2	TRBV7-9	-
CASPRAGQDEQYF	TGTGCCAGCCCCCGGGCAGGGCAGGACGAGCAGTACTTC	-	TRBJ2-7	TRBV13	-
CASSAAGQSYEQYF	TGTGCCAGCAGCGCCGCGGGACAGTCCTACGAGCAGTACTTC	-	TRBJ2-7	TRBV9	-
CAWSPGGNYGYTF	TGTGCCTGGAGTCCCGGAGGGAACTATGGCTACACCTTC	-	TRBJ1-2	TRBV30	-
CASSLGIAGRNTGELFF	TGTGCCAGCAGCTTAGGAATAGCGGGGAGGAACACCGGGGAGCTGTTTTTT	TRBD2	TRBJ2-2	TRBV7-2	-
CASSLGGRPLNTEAFF	TGTGCCAGCAGCCTAGGGGGACGTCCGCTTAACACTGAAGCTTTCTTT	-	TRBJ1-1	TRBV7-8	-
CASSSGPSMNTEAFF	TGTGCCAGCAGCTCCGGACCGTCTATGAACACTGAAGCTTTCTTT	-	TRBJ1-1	TRBV5-4	-
CSVVSAISTEAFF	TGCAGCGTTGTTTCGGCCATTAGCACTGAAGCTTTCTTT	-	TRBJ1-1	TRBV29-1	once
CASSYLRDGELFF	TGTGCCAGCAGTTACCTGAGGGACGGGGAGCTGTTTTTT	-	TRBJ2-2	TRBV12-3/TRBV12-4	-
CASSPGPTEAFF	TGTGCCAGCAGCCCGGGTCCCACTGAAGCTTTCTTT	-	TRBJ1-1	TRBV3-1/TRBV3-2	-
CASSPRGTGELFF	TGTGCCAGCAGTCCACGGGGCACCGGGGAGCTGTTTTTT	-	TRBJ2-2	TRBV6-2/TRBV6-3	-
CAVTGGFNEKLFF	TGTGCCGTTACGGGGGGGTTTAATGAAAAACTGTTTTTT	-	TRBJ1-4	TRBV6-5	-
CASSMGGLYGYTF	TGTGCCAGTAGTATGGGGGGGCTTTATGGCTACACCTTC	-	TRBJ1-2	TRBV19	-
CASSLVGNTEAFF	TGTGCCAGCAGTTTGGTGGGGAACACTGAAGCTTTCTTT	-	TRBJ1-1	TRBV12-3/TRBV12-4	-
CASSLDTASQETQYF	TGCGCCAGCAGCTTGGATACAGCGAGCCAAGAGACCCAGTACTTC	-	TRBJ2-5	TRBV5-1	-
CAWSVLQGGQPQHF	TGTGCCTGGAGTGTACTACAGGGTGGCCAGCCCCAGCATTTT	-	TRBJ1-5	TRBV30	-
CASSLARTGSTEAFF	TGCGCCAGCAGCTTGGCGAGGACAGGGTCCACTGAAGCTTTCTTT	TRBD1	TRBJ1-1	TRBV5-1	once
CASSRTSGTSGNEQFF	TGCGCCAGCAGTCGGACTTCCGGGACTAGTGGGAATGAGCAGTTCTTC	TRBD2	TRBJ2-1	TRBV5-1	-
CAISSGGYGYTF	TGTGCCATCAGTTCAGGGGGCTATGGCTACACCTTC	TRBD1	TRBJ1-2	TRBV10-3	-
CASSLAGAGQTGTEAFF	TGCGCCAGCAGCTTGGCCGGGGCAGGACAAACGGGGACTGAAGCTTTCTTT	-	TRBJ1-1	TRBV5-1	-
CASSQLGLAGGGEQFF	TGTGCCAGCAGCCAGTTGGGACTAGCGGGGGGCGGTGAGCAGTTCTTC	TRBD2	TRBJ2-1	TRBV11-3	few
CSAGTETYEQYF	TGCAGCGCTGGGACAGAGACCTACGAGCAGTACTTC	TRBD1	TRBJ2-7	TRBV29-1	-
CASSNGQSPYGYTF	TGCGCCAGCAGCAATGGACAGTCACCTTATGGCTACACCTTC	-	TRBJ1-2	TRBV4-1	-
CASSHGIYGYTF	TGTGCCAGCAGCCACGGGATATATGGCTACACCTTC	-	TRBJ1-2	TRBV6-5	-
CASSQARQGPYEQYF	TGTGCCAGCAGCCAAGCCCGACAGGGCCCCTACGAGCAGTACTTC	TRBD1	TRBJ2-7	TRBV3-1/TRBV3-2	-
CASGGPNSNQPQHF	TGTGCCAGCGGCGGACCTAATAGCAATCAGCCCCAGCATTTT	-	TRBJ1-5	TRBV3-1/TRBV3-2	once
CASSEQGEISTTSPLHF	TGTGCCAGCAGTGAGCAGGGGGAAATTTCTACGACTTCACCCCTCCACTTT	TRBD1	TRBJ1-6	TRBV6-4	many
CASSPTPPPYNEQFF	TGTGCCAGCAGCCCCACACCCCCGCCCTACAATGAGCAGTTCTTC	-	TRBJ2-1	TRBV3-1/TRBV3-2	-
CASSLYTGSSYNEQFF	TGTGCCAGCAGCCTATACACAGGGTCCTCCTACAATGAGCAGTTCTTC	-	TRBJ2-1	TRBV5-5	-
CASSVQGMGEQFF	TGTGCCAGTAGTGTACAGGGGATGGGAGAGCAGTTCTTC	TRBD1	TRBJ2-1	TRBV19	few
CASSPRYNEQFF	TGTGCCAGCAGTCCGAGGTACAATGAGCAGTTCTTC	-	TRBJ2-1	TRBV6-5	-
CASSSTGGRYGYTF	TGTGCCAGCAGCTCGACAGGGGGCCGCTATGGCTACACCTTC	TRBD1	TRBJ1-2	TRBV7-9	-
CASSLGQMNTEAFF	TGTGCCAGCAGTTTAGGACAGATGAACACTGAAGCTTTCTTT	-	TRBJ1-1	TRBV27	-
CASSLDGTGVWPQHF	TGTGCCAGCAGCTTGGACGGGACAGGGGTTTGGCCCCAGCATTTT	TRBD1	TRBJ1-5	TRBV5-8	-
CASSQETSGGADEQFF	TGCGCCAGCAGCCAAGAGACTAGCGGGGGGGCCGATGAGCAGTTCTTC	TRBD2	TRBJ2-1	TRBV4-1	-
CASSPVTTYTNEQFF	TGTGCCAGCTCACCGGTAACTACCTACACCAATGAGCAGTTCTTC	-	TRBJ2-1	TRBV18	-
CASSLDHLVNEQFF	TGTGCCAGCAGCTTAGATCACCTAGTAAATGAGCAGTTCTTC	-	TRBJ2-1	TRBV11-3	-
CASSLDLDNYGYTF	TGTGCCAGCAGCTTAGATTTGGATAACTATGGCTACACCTTC	-	TRBJ1-2	TRBV7-9	-
CASGEALGGFSTEAFF	TGCGCCAGCGGCGAAGCTTTAGGAGGGTTTAGCACTGAAGCTTTCTTT	-	TRBJ1-1	TRBV4-1	-
CASSRDRAYEQYF	TGTGCCAGCAGCCGAGACAGAGCCTACGAGCAGTACTTC	-	TRBJ2-7	TRBV7-2	-
CASSFPSGAAGELFF	TGTGCCAGCAGTTTCCCCTCCGGAGCGGCCGGGGAGCTGTTTTTT	-	TRBJ2-2	TRBV6-5	-
CASSFQGVGGYTF	TGTGCCAGCAGCTTTCAGGGGGTGGGCGGCTACACCTTC	TRBD1	TRBJ1-2	TRBV5-4	-
CASSLGGPRTEAFF	TGTGCCAGCAGCTTGGGGGGGCCGCGCACTGAAGCTTTCTTT	-	TRBJ1-1	TRBV13	-
CASSIVPGMAEKLFF	TGTGCCAGTAGTATAGTCCCCGGGATGGCTGAAAAACTGTTTTTT	-	TRBJ1-4	TRBV19	medium-sized
CASSPTTTLMEYF	TGTGCCAGCAGCCCTACGACTACCTTGATGGAGTACTTC	-	TRBJ2-5	TRBV7-2	once
CAWTGLAGELFF	TGTGCCTGGACCGGACTAGCCGGGGAGCTGTTTTTT	TRBD2	TRBJ2-2	TRBV30	once
CASSLEGQRNTIYF	TGCGCCAGCAGCTTGGAGGGACAGAGAAACACCATATATTTT	TRBD1	TRBJ1-3	TRBV5-1	-
CASSNAGSNAGAFF	TGTGCCAGCAGCAACGCAGGCTCTAACGCGGGAGCTTTCTTT	-	TRBJ1-1	TRBV6-5	-
CASSRTGGTGNTIYF	TGCGCCAGCAGCAGGACAGGGGGCACTGGAAACACCATATATTTT	TRBD1	TRBJ1-3	TRBV5-1	-
CASSPLDSDSFVNTIYF	TGTGCCAGCTCACCATTGGACAGTGATTCATTTGTAAACACCATATATTTT	-	TRBJ1-3	TRBV18	-
CASSRDRGSDEQYF	TGTGCCAGCAGTAGGGACAGGGGGTCGGACGAGCAGTACTTC	TRBD1	TRBJ2-7	TRBV2	few
CASSFAGQGYGYTF	TGTGCCAGCAGTTTTGCGGGACAGGGGTATGGCTACACCTTC	TRBD1	TRBJ1-2	TRBV28	-